This TCR beta chain was found in a study of blood T cell repertoires in COVID-19. Across the study: Sources were T cells, B-cell-depleted T cells, or PBMCs; the material itself was cDNA or gDNA.

In germline, CDR1 is MNHNY, CDR2 SVGAGI (reference sequence). Trimming left V 6 bases short and J 3 bases short, with 8 bases between. The length of the CDR3 is 12 residues. In the original workflow: Amplified reference gene primers provided the basis for estimating nucleated cell counts. Here immunoSEQ multiplex PCR was the method, and the copy in TCRdb shows in-frame clones only, minus some. D and trimming were read from the DNA, whereas the V and J calls and clone size are those reported in that table. The sample shows approximately 160,000 clones, 76% of them seen only once. The TCR originated in a woman older than 75 with acute or convalescent COVID-19. The specimen sequenced was peripheral blood. The V gene is TRBV6-6, the J gene TRBJ1-2; D ambiguous. The DNA for the CDR3 is TGTGCCAGCAGGATCCAGGACTATGGCTACACCTTC. This sequence encodes CASRIQDYGYTF.